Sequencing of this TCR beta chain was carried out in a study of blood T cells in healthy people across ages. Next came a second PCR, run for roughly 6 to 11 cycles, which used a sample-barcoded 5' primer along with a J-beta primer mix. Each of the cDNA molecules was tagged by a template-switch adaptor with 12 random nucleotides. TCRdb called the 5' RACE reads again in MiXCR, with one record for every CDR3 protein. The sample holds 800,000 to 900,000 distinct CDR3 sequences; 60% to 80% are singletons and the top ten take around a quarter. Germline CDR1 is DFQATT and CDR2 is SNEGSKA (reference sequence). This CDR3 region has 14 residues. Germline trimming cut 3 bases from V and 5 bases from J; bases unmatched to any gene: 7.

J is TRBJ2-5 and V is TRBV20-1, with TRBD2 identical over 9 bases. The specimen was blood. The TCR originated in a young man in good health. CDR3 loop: CSASGGGVRETQYF. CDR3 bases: TGCAGTGCTAGCGGCGGGGGGGTCAGGGAGACCCAGTACTTC.